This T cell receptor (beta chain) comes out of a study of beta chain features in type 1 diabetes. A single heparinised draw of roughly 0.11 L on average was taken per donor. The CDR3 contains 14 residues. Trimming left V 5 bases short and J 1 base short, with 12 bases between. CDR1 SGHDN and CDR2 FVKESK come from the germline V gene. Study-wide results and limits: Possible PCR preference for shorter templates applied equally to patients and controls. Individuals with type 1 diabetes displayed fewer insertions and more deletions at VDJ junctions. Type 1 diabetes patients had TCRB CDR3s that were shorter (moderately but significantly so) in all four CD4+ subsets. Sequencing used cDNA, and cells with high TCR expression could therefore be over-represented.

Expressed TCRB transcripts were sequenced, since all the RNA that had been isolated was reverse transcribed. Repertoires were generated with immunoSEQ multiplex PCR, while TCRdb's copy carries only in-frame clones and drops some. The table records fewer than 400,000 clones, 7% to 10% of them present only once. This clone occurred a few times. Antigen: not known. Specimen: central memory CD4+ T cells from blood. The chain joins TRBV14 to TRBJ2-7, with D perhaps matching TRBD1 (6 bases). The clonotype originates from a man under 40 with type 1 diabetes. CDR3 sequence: CASSFYRASYEQYF. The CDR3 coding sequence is TGTGCCAGCAGCTTTTACAGGGCGTCCTACGAGCAGTACTTC.